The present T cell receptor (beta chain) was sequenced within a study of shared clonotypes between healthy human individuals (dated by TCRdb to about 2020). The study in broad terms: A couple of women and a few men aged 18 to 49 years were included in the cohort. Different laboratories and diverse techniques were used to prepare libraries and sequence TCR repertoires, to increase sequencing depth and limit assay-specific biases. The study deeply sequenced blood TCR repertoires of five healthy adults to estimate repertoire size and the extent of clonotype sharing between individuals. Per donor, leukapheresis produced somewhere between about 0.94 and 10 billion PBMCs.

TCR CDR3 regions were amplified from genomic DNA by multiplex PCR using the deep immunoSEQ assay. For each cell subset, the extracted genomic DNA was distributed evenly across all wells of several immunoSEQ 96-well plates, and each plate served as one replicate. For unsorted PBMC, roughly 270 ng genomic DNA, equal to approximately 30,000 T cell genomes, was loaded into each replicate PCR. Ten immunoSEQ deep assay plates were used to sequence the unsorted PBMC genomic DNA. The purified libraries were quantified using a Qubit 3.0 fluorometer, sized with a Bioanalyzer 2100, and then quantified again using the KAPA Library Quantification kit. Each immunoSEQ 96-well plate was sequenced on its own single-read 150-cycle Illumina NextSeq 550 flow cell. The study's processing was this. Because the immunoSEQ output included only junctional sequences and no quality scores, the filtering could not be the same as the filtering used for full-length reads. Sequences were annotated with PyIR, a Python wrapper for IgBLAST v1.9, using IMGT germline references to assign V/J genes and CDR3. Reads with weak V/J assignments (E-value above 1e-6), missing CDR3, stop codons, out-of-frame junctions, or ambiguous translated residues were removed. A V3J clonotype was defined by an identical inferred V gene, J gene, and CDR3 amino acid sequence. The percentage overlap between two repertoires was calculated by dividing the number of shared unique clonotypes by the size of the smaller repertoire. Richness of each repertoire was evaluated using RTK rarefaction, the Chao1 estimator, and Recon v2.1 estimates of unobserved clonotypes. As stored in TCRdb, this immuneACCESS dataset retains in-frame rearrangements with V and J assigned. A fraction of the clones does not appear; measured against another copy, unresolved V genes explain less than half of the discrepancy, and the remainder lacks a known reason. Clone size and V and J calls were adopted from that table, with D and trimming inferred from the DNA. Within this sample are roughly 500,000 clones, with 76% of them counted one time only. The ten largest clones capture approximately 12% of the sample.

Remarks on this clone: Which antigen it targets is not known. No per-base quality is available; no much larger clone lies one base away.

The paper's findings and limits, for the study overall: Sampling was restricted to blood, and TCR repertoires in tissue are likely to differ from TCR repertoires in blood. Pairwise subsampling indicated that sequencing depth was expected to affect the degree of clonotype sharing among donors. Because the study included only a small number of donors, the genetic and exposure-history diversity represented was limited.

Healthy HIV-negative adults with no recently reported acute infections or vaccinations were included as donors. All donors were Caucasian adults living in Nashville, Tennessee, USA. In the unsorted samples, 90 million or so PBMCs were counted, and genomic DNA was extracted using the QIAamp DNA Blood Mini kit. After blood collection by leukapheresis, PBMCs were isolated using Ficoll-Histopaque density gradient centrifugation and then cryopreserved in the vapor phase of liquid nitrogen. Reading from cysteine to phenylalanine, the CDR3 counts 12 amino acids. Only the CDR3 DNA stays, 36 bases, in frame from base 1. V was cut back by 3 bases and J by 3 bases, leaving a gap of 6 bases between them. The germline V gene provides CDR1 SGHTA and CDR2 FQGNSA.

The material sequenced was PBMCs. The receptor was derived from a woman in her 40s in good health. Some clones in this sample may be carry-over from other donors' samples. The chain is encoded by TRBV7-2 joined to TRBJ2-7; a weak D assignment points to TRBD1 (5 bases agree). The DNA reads TGTGCCAGCAGCTTCCAGGGCTACGAGCAGTACTTC. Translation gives CASSFQGYEQYF.